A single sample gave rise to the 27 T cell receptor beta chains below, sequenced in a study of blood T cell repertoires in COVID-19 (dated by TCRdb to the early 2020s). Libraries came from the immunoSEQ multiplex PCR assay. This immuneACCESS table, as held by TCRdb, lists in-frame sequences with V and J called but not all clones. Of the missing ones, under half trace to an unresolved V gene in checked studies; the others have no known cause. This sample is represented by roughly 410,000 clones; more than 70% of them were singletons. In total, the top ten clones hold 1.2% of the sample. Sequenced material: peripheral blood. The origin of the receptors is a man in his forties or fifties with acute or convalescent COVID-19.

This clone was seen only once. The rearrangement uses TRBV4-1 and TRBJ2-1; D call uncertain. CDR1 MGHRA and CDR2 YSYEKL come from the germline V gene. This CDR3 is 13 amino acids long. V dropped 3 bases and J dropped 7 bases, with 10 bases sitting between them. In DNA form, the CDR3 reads TGCGCCAGCAGCCATTCCACCGGGAATGAGCAGTTCTTC. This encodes CASSHSTGNEQFF.

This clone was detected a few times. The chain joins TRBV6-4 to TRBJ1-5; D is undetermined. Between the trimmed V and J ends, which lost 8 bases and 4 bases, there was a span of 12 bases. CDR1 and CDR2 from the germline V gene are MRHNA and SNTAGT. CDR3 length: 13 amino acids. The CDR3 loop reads CASALDNNQPQHF. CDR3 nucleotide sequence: TGTGCCAGCGCACTAGACAATAATCAGCCCCAGCATTTT.

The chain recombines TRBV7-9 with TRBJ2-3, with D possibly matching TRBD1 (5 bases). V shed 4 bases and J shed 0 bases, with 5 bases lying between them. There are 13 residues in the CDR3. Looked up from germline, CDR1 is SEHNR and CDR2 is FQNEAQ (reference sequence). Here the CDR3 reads CASSSGSTDTQYF. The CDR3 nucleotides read TGTGCCAGCAGCTCAGGGAGCACAGATACGCAGTATTTT.

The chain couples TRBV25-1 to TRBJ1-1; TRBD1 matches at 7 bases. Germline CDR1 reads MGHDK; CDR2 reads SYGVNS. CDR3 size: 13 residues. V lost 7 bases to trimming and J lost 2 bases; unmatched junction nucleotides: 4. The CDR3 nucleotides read TGTGCCAGCACGGGACAGACAAACACTGAAGCTTTCTTT. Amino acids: CASTGQTNTEAFF.

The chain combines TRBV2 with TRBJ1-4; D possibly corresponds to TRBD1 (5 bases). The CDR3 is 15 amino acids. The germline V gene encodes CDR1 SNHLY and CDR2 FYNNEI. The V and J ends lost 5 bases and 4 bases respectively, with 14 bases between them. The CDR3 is CASSPRRGLNEKLFF. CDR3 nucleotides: TGTGCCAGCAGTCCCCGCCGGGGACTTAATGAAAAACTGTTTTTT.

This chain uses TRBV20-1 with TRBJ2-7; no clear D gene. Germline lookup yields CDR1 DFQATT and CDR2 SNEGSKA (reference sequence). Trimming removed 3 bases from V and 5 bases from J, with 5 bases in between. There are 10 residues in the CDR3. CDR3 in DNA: TGCAGTGCTAGTCTCCACGAGCAGTACTTC. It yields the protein CSASLHEQYF.

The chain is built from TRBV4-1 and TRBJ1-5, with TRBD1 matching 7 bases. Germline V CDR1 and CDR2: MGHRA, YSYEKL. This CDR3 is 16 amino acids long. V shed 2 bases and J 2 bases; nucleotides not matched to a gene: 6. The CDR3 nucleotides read TGCGCCAGCAGCCAACGACAGGGTCTGGGCAATCAGCCCCAGCATTTT. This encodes CASSQRQGLGNQPQHF.

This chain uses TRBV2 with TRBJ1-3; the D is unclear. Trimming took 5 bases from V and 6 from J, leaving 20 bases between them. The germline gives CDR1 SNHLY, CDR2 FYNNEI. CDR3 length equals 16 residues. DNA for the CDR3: TGTGCCAGCAGTCCCGGCGGGCTACCCCGGGAAAACACCATATATTTT. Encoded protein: CASSPGGLPRENTIYF.

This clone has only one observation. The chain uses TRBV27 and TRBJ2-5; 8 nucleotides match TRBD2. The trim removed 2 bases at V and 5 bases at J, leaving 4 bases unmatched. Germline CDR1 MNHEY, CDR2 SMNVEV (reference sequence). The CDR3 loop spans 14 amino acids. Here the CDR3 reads CASSLREGRETQYF. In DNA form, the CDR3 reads TGTGCCAGCAGTTTACGGGAGGGCCGCGAGACCCAGTACTTC.

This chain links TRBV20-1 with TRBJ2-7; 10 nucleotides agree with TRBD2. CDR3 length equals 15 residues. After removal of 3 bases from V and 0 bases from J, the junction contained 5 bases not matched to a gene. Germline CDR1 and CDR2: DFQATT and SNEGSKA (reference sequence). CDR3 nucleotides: TGCAGTGCTAGTTCCACTAGCGGGATCTCCTACGAGCAGTACTTC. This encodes CSASSTSGISYEQYF.

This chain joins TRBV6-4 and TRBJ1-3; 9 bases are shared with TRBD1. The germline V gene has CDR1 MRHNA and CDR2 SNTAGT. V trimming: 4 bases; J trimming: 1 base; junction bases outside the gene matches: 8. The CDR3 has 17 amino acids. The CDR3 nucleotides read TGTGCCAGCAGTGCCTGGGACAGGGAGGAATCTGGAAACACCATATATTTT. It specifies CASSAWDREESGNTIYF.

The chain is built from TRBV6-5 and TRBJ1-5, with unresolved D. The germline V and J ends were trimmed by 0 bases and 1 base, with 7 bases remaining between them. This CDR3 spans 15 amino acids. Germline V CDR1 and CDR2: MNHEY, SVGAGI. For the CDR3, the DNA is TGTGCCAGCAGTTACTCTGGGAGCAGCAATCAGCCCCAGCATTTT. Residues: CASSYSGSSNQPQHF.

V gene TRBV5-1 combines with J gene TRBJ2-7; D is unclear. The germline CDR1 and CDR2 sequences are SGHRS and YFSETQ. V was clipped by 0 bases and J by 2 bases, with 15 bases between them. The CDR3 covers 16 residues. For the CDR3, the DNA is TGCGCCAGCAGCTTGGTGGCAGGTCCCACTGCCTACGAGCAGTACTTC. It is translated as CASSLVAGPTAYEQYF.

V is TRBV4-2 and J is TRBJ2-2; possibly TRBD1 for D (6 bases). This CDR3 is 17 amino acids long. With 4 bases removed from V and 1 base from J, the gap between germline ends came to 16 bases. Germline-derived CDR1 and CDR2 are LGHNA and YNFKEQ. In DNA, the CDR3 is TGTGCCAGCAGCCGAGAGACAGGACCTGAGAACACCGGGGAGCTGTTTTTT. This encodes CASSRETGPENTGELFF.

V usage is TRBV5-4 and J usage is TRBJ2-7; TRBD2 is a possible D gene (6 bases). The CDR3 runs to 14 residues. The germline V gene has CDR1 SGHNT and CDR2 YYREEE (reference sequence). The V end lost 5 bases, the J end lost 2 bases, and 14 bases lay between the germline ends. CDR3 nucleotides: TGTGCCAGCAGAACGGGACTTGAAACCTACGAGCAGTACTTC. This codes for CASRTGLETYEQYF.

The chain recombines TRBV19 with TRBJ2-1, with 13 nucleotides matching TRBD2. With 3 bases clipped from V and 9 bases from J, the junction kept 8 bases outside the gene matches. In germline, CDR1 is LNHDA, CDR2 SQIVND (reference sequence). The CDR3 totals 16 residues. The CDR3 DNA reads TGTGCCAGTAGTATGATCCGGACTAGCGGGAGTCCTGAGCAGTTCTTC. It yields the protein CASSMIRTSGSPEQFF.

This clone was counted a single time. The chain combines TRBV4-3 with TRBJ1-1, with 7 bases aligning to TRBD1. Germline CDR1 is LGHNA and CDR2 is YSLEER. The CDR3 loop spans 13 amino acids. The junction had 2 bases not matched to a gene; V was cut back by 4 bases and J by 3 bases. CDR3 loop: CASSPQGDTEAFF. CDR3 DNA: TGCGCCAGCAGCCCTCAGGGGGACACTGAAGCTTTCTTT.

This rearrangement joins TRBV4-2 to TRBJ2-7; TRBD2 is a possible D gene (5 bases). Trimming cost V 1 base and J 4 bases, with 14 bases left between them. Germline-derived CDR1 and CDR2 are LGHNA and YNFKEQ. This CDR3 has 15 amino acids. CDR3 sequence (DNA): TGTGCCAGCAGCCAAGTGGTGGCTAGCAGTTACGAGCAGTACTTC. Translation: CASSQVVASSYEQYF.

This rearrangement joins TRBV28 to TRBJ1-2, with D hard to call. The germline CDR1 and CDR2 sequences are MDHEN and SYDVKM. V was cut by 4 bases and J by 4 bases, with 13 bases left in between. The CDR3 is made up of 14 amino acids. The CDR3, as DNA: TGTGCCAGCAGTTCAACAACCAGGCCCTATGGCTACACCTTC. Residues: CASSSTTRPYGYTF.

For the CDR3, the DNA is TGTGCCACCAGTGATTTAACGGGAGATTGGGATCAGCCCCAGCATTTT. This sequence encodes CATSDLTGDWDQPQHF. This sequence joins TRBV24-1 and TRBJ1-5; D gene unclear. The V end lost 1 base, the J end lost 5 bases, and 14 bases lay between the germline ends. This CDR3 region has 16 residues. Germline-derived CDR1 and CDR2 are KGHDR and SFDVKD.

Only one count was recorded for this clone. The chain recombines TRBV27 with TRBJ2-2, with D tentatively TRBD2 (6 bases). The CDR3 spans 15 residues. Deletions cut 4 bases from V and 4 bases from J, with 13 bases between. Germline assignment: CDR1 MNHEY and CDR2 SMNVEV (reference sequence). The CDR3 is CASSSGTFSTGELFF. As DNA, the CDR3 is TGTGCCAGCAGTTCGGGGACTTTCAGCACCGGGGAGCTGTTTTTT.

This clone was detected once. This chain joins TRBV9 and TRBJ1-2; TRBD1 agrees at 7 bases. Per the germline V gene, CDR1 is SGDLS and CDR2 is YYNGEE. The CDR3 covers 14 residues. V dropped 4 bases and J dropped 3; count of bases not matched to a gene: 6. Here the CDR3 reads CASSTRTGYYGYTF. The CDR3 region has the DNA TGTGCCAGCAGCACACGGACAGGATACTATGGCTACACCTTC.

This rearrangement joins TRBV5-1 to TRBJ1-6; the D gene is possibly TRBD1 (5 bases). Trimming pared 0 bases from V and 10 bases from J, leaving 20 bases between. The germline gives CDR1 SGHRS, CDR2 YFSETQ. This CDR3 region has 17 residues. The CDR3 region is CASSLGRPGLRKSPLHF. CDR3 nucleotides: TGCGCCAGCAGCTTGGGAAGACCGGGACTCAGAAAGTCACCCCTCCACTTT.

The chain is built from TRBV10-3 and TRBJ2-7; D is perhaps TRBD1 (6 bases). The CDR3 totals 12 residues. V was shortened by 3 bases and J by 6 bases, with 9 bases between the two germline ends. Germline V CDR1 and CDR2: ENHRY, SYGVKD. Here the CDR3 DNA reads TGTGCCATCAGTGACTCAGGGGTCGAGCAGTACTTC. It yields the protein CAISDSGVEQYF.

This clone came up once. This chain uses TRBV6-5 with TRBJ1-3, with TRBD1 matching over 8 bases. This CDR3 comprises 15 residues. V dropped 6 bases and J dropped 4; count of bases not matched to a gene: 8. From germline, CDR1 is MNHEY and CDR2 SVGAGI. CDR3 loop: CASSQDRAPGNTIYF. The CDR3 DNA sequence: TGTGCCAGCAGCCAGGACAGGGCACCAGGAAACACCATATATTTT.

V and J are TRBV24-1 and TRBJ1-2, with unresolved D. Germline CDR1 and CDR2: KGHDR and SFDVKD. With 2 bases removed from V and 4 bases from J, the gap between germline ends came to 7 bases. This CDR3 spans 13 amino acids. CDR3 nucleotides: TGTGCCACCAGTGATTCCAACTCCTATGGCTACACCTTC. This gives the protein CATSDSNSYGYTF.

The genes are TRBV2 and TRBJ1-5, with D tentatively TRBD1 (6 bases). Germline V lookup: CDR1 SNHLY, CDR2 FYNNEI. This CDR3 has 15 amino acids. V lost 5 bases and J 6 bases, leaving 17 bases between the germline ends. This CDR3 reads CASSFTGYSGQPQHF. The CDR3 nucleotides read TGTGCCAGCAGTTTCACAGGGTATTCTGGTCAGCCCCAGCATTTT.